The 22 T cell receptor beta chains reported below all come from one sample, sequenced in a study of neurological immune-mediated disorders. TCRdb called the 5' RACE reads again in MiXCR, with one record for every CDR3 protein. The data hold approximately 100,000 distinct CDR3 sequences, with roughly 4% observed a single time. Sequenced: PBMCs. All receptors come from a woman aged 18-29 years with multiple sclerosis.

In nucleotides, the CDR3 is TGTGCCAGCAGTTCCGGGACAGGGATGAGAGAGCAGTACTTC. Residues: CASSSGTGMREQYF. This chain joins TRBV12-3 or TRBV12-4 and TRBJ2-7, with 9 bases fitting TRBD1. Trimming at V came to 4 bases and at J to 7 bases, leaving 8 bases not matched to a gene. The CDR3 has 14 amino acids.

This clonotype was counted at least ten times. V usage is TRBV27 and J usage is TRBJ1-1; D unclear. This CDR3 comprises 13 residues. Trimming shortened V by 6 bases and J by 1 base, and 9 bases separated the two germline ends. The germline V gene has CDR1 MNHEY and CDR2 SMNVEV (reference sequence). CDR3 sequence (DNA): TGTGCCAGCAGGCTTCAACAGAACACTGAAGCTTTCTTT. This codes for CASRLQQNTEAFF.

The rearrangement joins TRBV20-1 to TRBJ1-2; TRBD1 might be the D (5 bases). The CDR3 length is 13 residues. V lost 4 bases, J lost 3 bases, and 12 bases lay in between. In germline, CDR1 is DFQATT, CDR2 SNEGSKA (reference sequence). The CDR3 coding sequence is TGCAGTGCTACTAGGACATCTGACTATGGCTACACCTTC. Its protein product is CSATRTSDYGYTF.

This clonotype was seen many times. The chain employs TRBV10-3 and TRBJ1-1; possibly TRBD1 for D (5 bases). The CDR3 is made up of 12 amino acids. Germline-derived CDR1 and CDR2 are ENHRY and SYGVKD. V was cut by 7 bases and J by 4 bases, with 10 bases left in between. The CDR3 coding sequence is TGTGCCATCAATGGGGCTGGCACTGAAGCTTTCTTT. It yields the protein CAINGAGTEAFF.

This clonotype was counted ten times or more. The DNA of the CDR3 is TGTGCCAGCAGCTTAGATCGAGGCAATGAGCAGTTCTTC. Its translation is CASSLDRGNEQFF. The chain carries TRBV11-3 and TRBJ2-1; no firm D call. V was cut by 0 bases and J by 6 bases, with 6 bases left in between. This CDR3 is built from 13 residues. Per germline, CDR1 SGHNT and CDR2 YENEEA.

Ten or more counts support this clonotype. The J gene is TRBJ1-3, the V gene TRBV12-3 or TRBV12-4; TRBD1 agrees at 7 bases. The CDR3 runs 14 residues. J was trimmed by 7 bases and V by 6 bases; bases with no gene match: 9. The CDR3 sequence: CASRPGTEGNTIYF. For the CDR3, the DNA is TGTGCCAGCAGGCCCGGGACAGAGGGCAACACCATATATTTT.

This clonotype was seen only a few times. CDR3 loop: CSGSGLAPSYNEQFF. CDR3 in DNA: TGCAGCGGCTCGGGACTAGCGCCCTCCTACAATGAGCAGTTCTTC. The V gene is TRBV29-1, the J gene TRBJ2-1; 10 positions match TRBD2. This CDR3 is 15 amino acids long. Unmatched junction bases numbered 6, after V lost 7 bases and J lost 0 bases. CDR1 is SQVTM and CDR2 is ANQGSEA in the germline V gene.

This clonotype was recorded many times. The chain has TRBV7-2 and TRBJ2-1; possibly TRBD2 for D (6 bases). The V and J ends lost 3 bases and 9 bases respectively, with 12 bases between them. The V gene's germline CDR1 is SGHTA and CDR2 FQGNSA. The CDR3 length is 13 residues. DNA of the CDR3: TGTGCCAGCAGCTTTAAGGGGACTGGTGAGCAGTTCTTC. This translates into CASSFKGTGEQFF.

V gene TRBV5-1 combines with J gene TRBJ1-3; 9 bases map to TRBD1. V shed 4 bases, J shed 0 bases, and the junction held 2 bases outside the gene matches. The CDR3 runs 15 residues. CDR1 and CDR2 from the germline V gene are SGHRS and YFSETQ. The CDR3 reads CASSTDRGSGNTIYF. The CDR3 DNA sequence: TGCGCCAGCAGCACGGACAGGGGCTCTGGAAACACCATATATTTT.

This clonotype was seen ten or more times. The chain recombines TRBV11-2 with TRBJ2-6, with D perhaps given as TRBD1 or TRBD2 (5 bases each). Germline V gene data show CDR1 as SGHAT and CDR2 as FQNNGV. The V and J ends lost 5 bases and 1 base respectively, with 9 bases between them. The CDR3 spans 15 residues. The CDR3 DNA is TGTGCCAGCAGCCCGTGGGGGTCTGGGGCCAACGTCCTGACTTTC. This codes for CASSPWGSGANVLTF.

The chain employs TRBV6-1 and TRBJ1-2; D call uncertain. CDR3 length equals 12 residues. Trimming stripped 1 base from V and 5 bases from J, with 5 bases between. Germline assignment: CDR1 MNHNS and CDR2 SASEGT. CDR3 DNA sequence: TGTGCCAGCAGTGAAGGGGCATATGGCTACACCTTC. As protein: CASSEGAYGYTF.

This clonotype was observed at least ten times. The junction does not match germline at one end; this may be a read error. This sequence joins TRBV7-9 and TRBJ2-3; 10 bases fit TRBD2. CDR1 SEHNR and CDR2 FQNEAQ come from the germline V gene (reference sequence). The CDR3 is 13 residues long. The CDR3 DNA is TGTGCCAGCAGCGTAGCGGGAGGAGATACGCAGTATTTT. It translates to CASSVAGGDTQYF.

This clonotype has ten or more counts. The CDR3 loop is CSAGTEIYNEQFF. The CDR3 coding sequence is TGCAGTGCCGGGACAGAAATATACAATGAGCAGTTCTTC. V and J are TRBV20-1 and TRBJ2-1, with 7 nucleotides matching TRBD1. The trim removed 6 bases at V and 4 bases at J, leaving 6 bases unmatched. The CDR3 is 13 residues long. Germline values: CDR1 DFQATT, CDR2 SNEGSKA (reference sequence).

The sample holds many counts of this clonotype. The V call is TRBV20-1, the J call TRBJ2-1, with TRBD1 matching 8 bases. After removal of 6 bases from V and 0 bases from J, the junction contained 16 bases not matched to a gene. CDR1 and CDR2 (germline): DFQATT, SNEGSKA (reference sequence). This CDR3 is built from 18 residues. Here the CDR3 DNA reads TGCAGTGCCCTCGGACAGGGTAGACTAGGGAGCTCCTACAATGAGCAGTTCTTC. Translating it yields CSALGQGRLGSSYNEQFF.

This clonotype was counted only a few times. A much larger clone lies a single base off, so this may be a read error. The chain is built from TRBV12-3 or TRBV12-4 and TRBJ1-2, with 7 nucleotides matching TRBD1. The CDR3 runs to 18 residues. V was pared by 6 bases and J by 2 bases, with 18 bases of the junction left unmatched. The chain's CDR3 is CASRLLGGRDERNYGYTF. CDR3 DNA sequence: TGTGCCAGCAGGTTATTAGGGGGCAGGGACGAGCGCAACTATGGCTACACCTTC.

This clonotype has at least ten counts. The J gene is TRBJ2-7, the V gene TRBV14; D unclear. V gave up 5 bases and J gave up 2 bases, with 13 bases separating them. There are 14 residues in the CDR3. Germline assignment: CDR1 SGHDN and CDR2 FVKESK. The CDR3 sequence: CASSFHLGTYEQYF. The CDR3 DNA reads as TGTGCCAGCAGCTTCCATTTGGGGACCTACGAGCAGTACTTC.

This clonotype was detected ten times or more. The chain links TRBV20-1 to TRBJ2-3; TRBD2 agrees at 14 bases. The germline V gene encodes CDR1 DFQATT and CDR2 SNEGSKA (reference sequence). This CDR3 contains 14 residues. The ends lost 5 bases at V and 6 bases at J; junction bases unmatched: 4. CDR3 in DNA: TGCAGTGCTGGACTAGCGGGAGGTGGGGATACGCAGTATTTT. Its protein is CSAGLAGGGDTQYF.

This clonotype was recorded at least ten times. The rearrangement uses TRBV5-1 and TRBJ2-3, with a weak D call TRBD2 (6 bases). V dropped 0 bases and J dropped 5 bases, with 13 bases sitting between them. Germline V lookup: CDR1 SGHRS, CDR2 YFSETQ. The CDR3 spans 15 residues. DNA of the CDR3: TGCGCCAGCAGCTTGGTAGCGGAAAGGGTAGATACGCAGTATTTT. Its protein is CASSLVAERVDTQYF.

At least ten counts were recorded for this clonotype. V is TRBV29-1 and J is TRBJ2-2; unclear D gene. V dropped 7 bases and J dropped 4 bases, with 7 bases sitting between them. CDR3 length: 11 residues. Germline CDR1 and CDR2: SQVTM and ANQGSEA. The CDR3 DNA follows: TGCAGCGCCAAGGTCACCGGGGAGCTGTTTTTT. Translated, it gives CSAKVTGELFF.

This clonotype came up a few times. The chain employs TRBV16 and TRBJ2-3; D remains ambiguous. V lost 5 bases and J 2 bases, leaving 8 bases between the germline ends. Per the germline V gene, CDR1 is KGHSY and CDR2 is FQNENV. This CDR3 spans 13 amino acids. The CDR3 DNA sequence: TGTGCCAGCAGCGGACGGGTCACAGATACGCAGTATTTT. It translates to CASSGRVTDTQYF.

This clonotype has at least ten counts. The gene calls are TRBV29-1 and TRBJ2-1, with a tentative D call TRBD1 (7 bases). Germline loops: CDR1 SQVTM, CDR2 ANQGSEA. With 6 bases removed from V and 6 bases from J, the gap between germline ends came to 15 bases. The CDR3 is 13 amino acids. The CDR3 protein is CSVERQGGNEQFF. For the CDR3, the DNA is TGCAGCGTAGAGCGCCAGGGGGGCAATGAGCAGTTCTTC.

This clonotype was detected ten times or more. For the CDR3, the DNA is TGTGCCAGCAGTTGGACAGGTAGCTCCTACGAGCAGTACTTC. As protein: CASSWTGSSYEQYF. This rearrangement joins TRBV27 to TRBJ2-7; 7 nucleotides line up with TRBD1. Germline lookup yields CDR1 MNHEY and CDR2 SMNVEV (reference sequence). V dropped 4 bases and J dropped 0; count of bases not matched to a gene: 3. This CDR3 contains 14 residues.